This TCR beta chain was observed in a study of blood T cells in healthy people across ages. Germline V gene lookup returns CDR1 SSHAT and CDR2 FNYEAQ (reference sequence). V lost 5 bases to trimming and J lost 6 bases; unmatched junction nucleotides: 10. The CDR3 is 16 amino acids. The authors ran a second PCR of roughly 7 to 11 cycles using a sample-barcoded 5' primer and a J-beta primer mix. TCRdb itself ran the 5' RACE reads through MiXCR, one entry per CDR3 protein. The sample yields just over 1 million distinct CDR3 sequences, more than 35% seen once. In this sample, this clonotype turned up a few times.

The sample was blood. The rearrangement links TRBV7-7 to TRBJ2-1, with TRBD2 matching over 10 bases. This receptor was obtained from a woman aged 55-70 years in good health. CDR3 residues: CASSPTSGNGVNEQFF. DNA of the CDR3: TGTGCCAGCAGCCCAACTAGCGGGAACGGGGTCAATGAGCAGTTCTTC.